The present T cell receptor (beta chain) was sequenced within a study of blood T cell repertoires in COVID-19. The CDR3 contains 14 residues. The germline V gene has CDR1 MNHEY and CDR2 SVGAGI. Trimming pared 9 bases from V and 0 bases from J, leaving 11 bases between. The repertoire was sequenced with immunoSEQ multiplex PCR; TCRdb's copy has only in-frame clones and lacks some. The sample holds 400,000 to 500,000 clones, 86% seen once. Sequencing input: peripheral blood. J is TRBJ2-2 and V is TRBV6-5, with D possibly matching TRBD2 (5 bases). The sequence was collected from a woman aged 25-40 years with active or convalescent COVID-19. As DNA, the CDR3 is TGTGCCAGGGAGTTGAGGGCGAACACCGGGGAGCTGTTTTTT. Amino acids: CARELRANTGELFF.